Shown below are 19 T cell receptor beta chains from a single sample sequenced in a study of cytomegalovirus exposure and HLA in healthy donors. Both 60 Vbeta primers and 13 Jbeta primers went into the PCR. Profiled with immunoSEQ multiplex PCR; TCRdb holds only in-frame clones, not every one. The sample records under 130,000 clones, 65% to 75% being singletons. The source material was PBMCs. The receptor source for this set is a man in his forties or fifties in good health and CMV-seropositive.

This chain joins TRBV19 and TRBJ1-1; perhaps TRBD1 as D (5 bases). The V and J ends lost 6 bases and 1 base respectively, with 18 bases between them. Germline V gene data show CDR1 as LNHDA and CDR2 as SQIVND (reference sequence). The CDR3 loop spans 16 amino acids. This CDR3 is CASRAWDGEGNTEAFF. DNA of the CDR3: TGTGCCAGTAGAGCGTGGGACGGGGAGGGGAACACTGAAGCTTTCTTT.

The chain has TRBV4-1 and TRBJ1-1; D unclear. The CDR3 consists of 12 residues. Germline-derived CDR1 and CDR2 are MGHRA and YSYEKL. Trimming took 2 bases from V and 5 from J, leaving 6 bases between them. CDR3 amino acids: CASSQTRTEAFF. DNA of the CDR3: TGCGCCAGCAGCCAAACGAGGACTGAAGCTTTCTTT.

The genes are TRBV27 and TRBJ1-6; perhaps TRBD1 as D (6 bases). Trimming took 5 bases from V and 7 from J, leaving 15 bases between them. The CDR3 covers 15 residues. The germline CDR1 and CDR2 sequences are MNHEY and SMNVEV (reference sequence). The chain's CDR3 is CASSRIRGSNSPLHF. CDR3 coding DNA: TGTGCCAGCAGTCGGATCAGGGGTTCCAATTCACCCCTCCACTTT.

The V and J genes are TRBV7-2 and TRBJ1-3; 8 positions agree with TRBD1. This CDR3 spans 15 amino acids. From germline, CDR1 is SGHTA and CDR2 FQGNSA. Trimming took 5 bases from V and 4 from J; bases not matched to a gene: 7. The CDR3 bases are TGTGCCAGCAGCGAGTGGGACAGGCCCGGAAACACCATATATTTT. It specifies CASSEWDRPGNTIYF.

CDR3 bases: TGTGCCAGTAGTATGCAGGGGAACACTGAAGCTTTCTTT. Amino acid sequence: CASSMQGNTEAFF. This chain links TRBV19 with TRBJ1-1; possibly TRBD1 for D (5 bases). Trimming took off 3 bases at V and 1 base at J, with 6 bases between the two ends. CDR1 and CDR2 (germline): LNHDA, SQIVND (reference sequence). This CDR3 has 13 amino acids.

This chain uses TRBV6-1 with TRBJ2-5; D might be TRBD2 (5 bases). Per the germline V gene, CDR1 is MNHNS and CDR2 is SASEGT. The CDR3 is 15 amino acids. Trimming took off 6 bases at V and 5 bases at J, with 19 bases between the two ends. CDR3 protein: CASSAHGEGEETQYF. As DNA, the CDR3 is TGTGCCAGCAGCGCGCACGGGGAAGGTGAGGAGACCCAGTACTTC.

The chain uses TRBV5-1 and TRBJ2-1; 11 bases align to TRBD2. The CDR3 consists of 14 residues. The V gene end was trimmed by 4 bases and the J gene end by 10 bases; junction bases not matched to a gene: 7. The germline V gene encodes CDR1 SGHRS and CDR2 YFSETQ. CDR3 sequence: CASSVGLAVPEQFF. The CDR3 region has the DNA TGCGCCAGCAGCGTGGGACTAGCGGTACCCGAGCAGTTCTTC.

This chain joins TRBV9 and TRBJ2-5; 13 bases line up with TRBD2. The CDR3 loop spans 15 amino acids. Looked up from germline, CDR1 is SGDLS and CDR2 is YYNGEE. Trimming took 3 bases from V and 5 from J; bases not matched to a gene: 4. The CDR3 protein is CASSEGLAGSETQYF. The DNA for the CDR3 is TGTGCCAGCAGCGAGGGACTAGCGGGATCGGAGACCCAGTACTTC.

The chain is built from TRBV28 and TRBJ2-1, with D hard to call. V was cut by 7 bases and J by 7 bases, with 14 bases left in between. Germline loops: CDR1 MDHEN, CDR2 SYDVKM. The CDR3 is 13 amino acids. The CDR3 is CASTLATTNEQFF. CDR3 nucleotide sequence: TGTGCCAGCACATTGGCCACCACGAATGAGCAGTTCTTC. The whole variable domain, filled in from reference TRBV28 and TRBJ2-1, reads DVKVTQSSRYLVKRTGEKVFLECVQDMDHENMFWYRQDPGLGLRLIYFSYDVKMKEKGDIPEGYSVSREKKERFSLILESASTNQTSMYLCASTLATTNEQFFGPGTRLTVL.

The chain combines TRBV2 with TRBJ1-1, with D unclear. This CDR3 is 14 amino acids long. V was trimmed by 6 bases and J by 2 bases, leaving 13 bases between them. Germline CDR1 reads SNHLY; CDR2 reads FYNNEI. CDR3 in DNA: TGTGCCAGCAGGCCGGGAGGAGGAAACACTGAAGCTTTCTTT. Its protein product is CASRPGGGNTEAFF. The full variable domain, rest sourced from reference TRBV2 and TRBJ1-1, is EPEVTQTPSHQVTQMGQEVILRCVPISNHLYFYWYRQILGQKVEFLVSFYNNEISEKSEIFDDQFSVERPDGSNFTLKIRSTKLEDSAMYFCASRPGGGNTEAFFGQGTRLTVV.

The rearrangement joins TRBV5-1 to TRBJ1-1, with 7 bases identical to TRBD1. The CDR3 has 15 residues. V shed 4 bases, J shed 4 bases, and the junction held 10 bases outside the gene matches. From germline, CDR1 is SGHRS and CDR2 YFSETQ. The chain's CDR3 is CASSLNRYRGTEAFF. In DNA form, the CDR3 reads TGCGCCAGCAGCCTAAATAGGTACAGGGGCACTGAAGCTTTCTTT.

V usage is TRBV20-1 and J usage is TRBJ2-5; D is uncertain. The V end lost 6 bases, the J end lost 5 bases, and 10 bases lay between the germline ends. CDR1 is DFQATT, CDR2 SNEGSKA, per germline (reference sequence). The length of the CDR3 is 11 residues. The CDR3 region has the DNA TGCAGTGCCGTCCCCGGGGAGACCCAGTACTTC. Translation: CSAVPGETQYF.

The table lists this clone with a count of one. The CDR3 reads CASSLSGRALETQYF. The DNA for the CDR3 is TGTGCCAGCAGCTTAAGCGGGAGGGCCCTAGAGACCCAGTACTTC. The V call is TRBV6-5, the J call TRBJ2-5; TRBD2 matches at 10 bases. J lost 4 bases, V lost 6 bases, and 8 bases had no gene match. The CDR3 is made up of 15 amino acids. In germline, CDR1 is MNHEY, CDR2 SVGAGI.

The rearrangement joins TRBV20-1 to TRBJ2-7; D is perhaps TRBD2 (5 bases). CDR3 length: 11 amino acids. From germline, CDR1 is DFQATT and CDR2 SNEGSKA (reference sequence). Trimming removed 3 bases from V and 3 bases from J, with 6 bases in between. The CDR3 sequence: CSASGVYEQYV. CDR3 DNA sequence: TGCAGTGCTAGCGGGGTCTACGAGCAGTACGTC.

The V call is TRBV5-4, the J call TRBJ1-1; TRBD1 agrees at 7 bases. Per the germline V gene, CDR1 is SGHNT and CDR2 is YYREEE (reference sequence). J lost 6 bases, V lost 5 bases, and 13 bases had no gene match. This CDR3 comprises 15 residues. The CDR3 sequence is CASRTPDRDSSEAFF. The CDR3 bases are TGTGCCAGCAGAACCCCCGACCGGGACAGTTCTGAAGCTTTCTTT.

This clone was detected only once. The chain links TRBV5-4 to TRBJ1-2; TRBD1 matches 8 bases. This CDR3 is built from 13 residues. Germline V lookup: CDR1 SGHNT, CDR2 YYREEE (reference sequence). With V trimmed by 4 bases and J by 8 bases, 7 bases remained unmatched. The CDR3 protein is CASSAGQADGYTF. The CDR3 DNA is TGTGCCAGCAGCGCGGGACAGGCAGACGGCTACACCTTC.

The chain is built from TRBV9 and TRBJ1-2; possibly TRBD1 for D (6 bases). Trimming shortened V by 3 bases and J by 0 bases, and 9 bases separated the two germline ends. This CDR3 region has 14 residues. The germline V gene encodes CDR1 SGDLS and CDR2 YYNGEE. Here the CDR3 DNA reads TGTGCCAGCAGCGCGGGACACGCTAACTATGGCTACACCTTC. The encoded protein is CASSAGHANYGYTF.

This rearrangement joins TRBV28 to TRBJ2-5; 7 bases are a match to TRBD2. V trimming: 3 bases; J trimming: 1 base; junction bases outside the gene matches: 5. This CDR3 is 15 amino acids long. Germline V gene data show CDR1 as MDHEN and CDR2 as SYDVKM. In DNA, the CDR3 is TGTGCCAGCAGTTTGGGGGAGCGGGGCCAAGAGACCCAGTACTTC. It encodes CASSLGERGQETQYF.

This chain uses TRBV7-9 with TRBJ1-5; D is uncertain. This CDR3 contains 13 residues. CDR1 and CDR2 (germline): SEHNR, FQNEAQ (reference sequence). The ends were cut back, 2 bases at V and 7 bases at J, with 9 bases in the middle. The chain's CDR3 is CASSLTERQPQHF. The CDR3 nucleotides are TGTGCCAGCAGCTTAACAGAGAGACAGCCCCAGCATTTT.